The present entry profiles one TCR beta chain with its context. The antigen is not known. The authors extracted at least 5.5 micrograms of total RNA per sample. It was with a sample-barcoded 5' primer and a J-beta primer mix that a second PCR of about 6 to 12 cycles was run. TCRdb reanalysed the 5' RACE reads using MiXCR and keeps one entry per CDR3 protein. This table has 700,000 or so distinct CDR3 sequences, 22% appearing once. The data derive from a study of blood T cells in healthy people across ages. Study details: About one barcoded beta molecule per two T cells was the capture yield of template switching. The study's findings and limits: The unknown donor CMV status may have confounded expanded clonotype changes. Long-lived donors had more naive CD4+ cells and higher diversity than aged donors.

CDR3 length: 15 residues. The germline V and J ends were trimmed by 8 bases and 2 bases, with 17 bases remaining between them. Germline V lookup: CDR1 KGHSH, CDR2 LQKENI. This clonotype was sampled from a man between 65 and 85 years old in good health. The source material was blood. The rearrangement joins TRBV18 to TRBJ2-3; D uncertain. The CDR3 DNA follows: TGTGCCAGCAGACCTGGTGGTGTCTCCACAGATACGCAGTATTTT. Translating gives CASRPGGVSTDTQYF.